What follows are 19 T cell receptor beta chains derived from one specimen sequenced in a study of T cells in women clearing cervical HPV infection. Using immunoSEQ multiplex PCR, the repertoire was profiled, and TCRdb retains in-frame clones only, with some absent. The sample includes around 21,000 clones. Sequencing input: blood buffy coat. The source of these receptors is a woman between 18 and 70 years old with a cervical HPV16 infection that either progressed to CIN3+ or cleared (not recorded which).

Comments on this clone: The CDR3 end lies 3 residues beyond the end of the read and is filled in from the germline J gene. The same CDR3 can be traced to other DNA sequences in this sample. The chain combines TRBV30 with TRBJ2-7, with 8 bases aligning to TRBD2. CDR1 GTSNPN and CDR2 SVGIG come from the germline V gene (reference sequence). The CDR3 consists of 12 residues. The J segment lost 1 base and the V segment lost 4 bases, leaving 0 bases of the junction unmatched. The CDR3 bases that were read are TGTGCCTGGACTAGCGGGTCCTACGAG. Encoded protein: CAWTSGSYE. The entire CDR3 protein reads CAWTSGSYEQYF.

Partial CDR3 DNA: TGTGCCAGCTCACCCCAGACAGCCCATAACTATGGC. Residues: CASSPQTAHNYG. The full-length CDR3 reads as CASSPQTAHNYGYTF. This chain joins TRBV18 and TRBJ1-2; D is possibly TRBD1 (5 bases). With the read ending 3 residues before the CDR3 end, the germline J gene is used to fill in that end. CDR3 length: 15 amino acids. Trimming left V 3 bases short and J 1 base short, with 12 bases between. Per germline, CDR1 KGHSH and CDR2 LQKENI.

About this clone itself: The read comes to an end 3 residues before the CDR3 does, leaving the germline J gene to fill in the end. The rearrangement links TRBV28 to TRBJ2-7; D gene uncertain. V was trimmed by 5 bases and J by 2 bases, leaving 7 bases between them. The CDR3 is 12 amino acids. The germline CDR1 and CDR2 sequences are MDHEN and SYDVKM. The DNA read from the CDR3 is TGTGCCAGCAGTCAGGTAACCTACGAG. It yields the protein CASSQVTYE. The full-length CDR3 reads as CASSQVTYEQYF.

Regarding this clone: The read comes to an end 3 residues before the CDR3 does, leaving the germline J gene to fill in the end. The rearrangement uses TRBV29-1 and TRBJ1-2, with TRBD1 identical over 9 bases. CDR3 size: 15 residues. J gave up 6 bases and V 0 bases, and 8 bases lay outside the gene matches. Germline V gives CDR1 SQVTM, CDR2 ANQGSEA. The part of the CDR3 DNA that was read is TGCAGCGTTGAAGAAAACCCGGGACAGGGTGATGGC. It specifies CSVEENPGQGDG. The CDR3 in full is CSVEENPGQGDGYTF.

As for this clone: Read data end 3 residues before the CDR3 end; the end is taken from the germline J gene. The chain employs TRBV20-1 and TRBJ2-7; 8 bases map to TRBD2. The CDR3 spans 15 residues. The ends lost 2 bases at V and 0 bases at J; junction bases unmatched: 6. Looked up from germline, CDR1 is DFQATT and CDR2 is SNEGSKA (reference sequence). The CDR3 here is CSARRTSGTSYEQYF. The CDR3 DNA, read in part, is TGCAGTGCTAGACGCACTAGCGGAACCTCCTACGAG.

Regarding this clone: The CDR3 extends 3 residues past the end of the read, so its final part is completed from the germline J gene. The genes are TRBV6-1 and TRBJ2-7, with D maybe TRBD2 (5 bases). CDR3 size: 13 residues. Trimming stripped 3 bases from V and 1 base from J, with 7 bases between. The V gene's germline CDR1 is MNHNS and CDR2 SASEGT. The CDR3 DNA, read in part, is TGTGCCAGCAGTGATCAGCGGTCCTACGAG. The encoded protein is CASSDQRSYE. The entire CDR3 is CASSDQRSYEQYF.

Note on this clone: Sequencing ends 3 residues short of the CDR3 end; the germline J gene provides the rest. The rearrangement joins TRBV20-1 to TRBJ2-7; D perhaps matches TRBD1 (6 bases). Trimming took off 3 bases at V and 2 bases at J, with 14 bases between the two ends. This CDR3 has 14 residues. Germline V lookup: CDR1 DFQATT, CDR2 SNEGSKA (reference sequence). CDR3 DNA (partial): TGCAGTGCTAGTTATACCGGGACACCCTACGAG. Translated, it gives CSASYTGTPYE. The entire CDR3 protein reads CSASYTGTPYEQYF.

About this clone itself: The CDR3 goes on 3 residues after the read ends, and that part is filled in from the germline J gene. The genes are TRBV28 and TRBJ2-5, with TRBD2 identical over 10 bases. The CDR3 totals 16 residues. With V trimmed by 4 bases and J by 5 bases, 10 bases remained unmatched. Germline-derived CDR1 and CDR2 are MDHEN and SYDVKM. This chain's CDR3 is CASSSLGLAGAETQYF. Incomplete CDR3 DNA: TGTGCCAGCAGTTCCCTGGGCCTAGCGGGAGCGGAGACC.

Concerning this clone itself: The read gets to within 3 residues of the CDR3 end, and the germline J gene fills in the rest. The chain combines TRBV19 with TRBJ2-1, with 7 bases identical to TRBD2. V gave up 1 base and J gave up 3 bases; unmatched junction bases: 6. CDR3 length equals 16 residues. The germline CDR1 and CDR2 sequences are LNHDA and SQIVND (reference sequence). CDR3 residues: CASSIVGLADYNEQFF. The sequenced CDR3 bases are TGTGCCAGTAGTATAGTAGGCCTAGCGGACTACAATGAG.

Notes on this clone: The DNA ends 3 residues before the CDR3 does, and the rest of the CDR3 is filled in from the germline J gene. The gene calls are TRBV6-2 or TRBV6-3 and TRBJ2-5; TRBD2 agrees at 10 bases. The trim removed 5 bases at V and 5 bases at J, leaving 11 bases unmatched. The germline V gene has CDR1 MNHEY and CDR2 SVGEGT. There are 16 residues in the CDR3. CDR3 in amino acids: CASSVTSGAWGETQYF. The covered CDR3 bases are TGTGCCAGCAGTGTTACTAGCGGGGCCTGGGGGGAGACC.

On this clone: The read stops 3 residues short of the end of the CDR3; the missing end is completed from the germline J gene. The chain couples TRBV7-6 to TRBJ2-3, with no clear D. V was clipped by 2 bases and J by 2 bases, with 11 bases between them. The germline V gene encodes CDR1 SGHVS and CDR2 FNYEAQ. This CDR3 spans 15 amino acids. The CDR3 sequence is CASSLIAEPTDTQYF. The sequenced CDR3 bases are TGTGCCAGCAGCTTAATCGCGGAGCCCACAGATACG. The variable domain in full, completed from reference TRBV7-6 and TRBJ2-3, reads GAGVSQSPRYKVTKRGQDVALRCDPISGHVSLYWYRQALGQGPEFLTYFNYEAQQDKSGLPNDRFSAERPEGSISTLTIQRTEQRDSAMYRCASSLIAEPTDTQYFGPGTRLTVL.

Concerning this clone: The read finishes 3 residues shy of the CDR3 end, and the germline J gene is used to complete it. V and J are TRBV11-3 and TRBJ2-7, with 7 nucleotides matching TRBD1. Germline V lookup: CDR1 SGHNT, CDR2 YENEEA. The V and J ends lost 2 bases and 0 bases, in that order; junction bases with no gene match: 4. The CDR3 runs 15 residues. The CDR3 bases that were read are TGTGCCAGCAGCTTACGGACAGGCCTCTCCTACGAG. Amino acids: CASSLRTGLSYE. The complete CDR3 sequence is CASSLRTGLSYEQYF.

About this clone itself: Sequencing ends 3 residues short of the CDR3 end; the germline J gene provides the rest. The chain employs TRBV19 and TRBJ2-1; D remains ambiguous. The V gene lost 3 bases and the J gene lost 7 bases, with 13 bases spanning the gap. CDR1 and CDR2 (germline): LNHDA, SQIVND (reference sequence). This CDR3 is 14 amino acids long. Partial CDR3 DNA: TGTGCCAGTAGTATCTTAGGGCCAAGTAATGAG. As protein: CASSILGPSNE. The entire CDR3 protein reads CASSILGPSNEQFF.

Worth noting for this clone: The sequenced fragment ends 3 residues before the CDR3 boundary, so the rest is inferred from the germline J gene. The gene calls are TRBV19 and TRBJ2-3, with 10 bases identical to TRBD2. The CDR3 has 13 amino acids. Germline V lookup: CDR1 LNHDA, CDR2 SQIVND (reference sequence). The V segment lost 9 bases and the J segment 2 bases; nucleotides outside the gene matches: 2. The CDR3 loop is CASGTSDTDTQYF. Partial CDR3 DNA: TGTGCCAGCGGGACTAGCGACACAGATACG.

Points on this clone: The CDR3 end is not reached by the read, which stops 3 residues before it; the germline J gene fills it in. V is TRBV7-6 and J is TRBJ2-1, with D unresolved. The CDR3 loop spans 13 amino acids. Trimming took off 4 bases at V and 8 bases at J, with 12 bases between the two ends. Germline V gene data show CDR1 as SGHVS and CDR2 as FNYEAQ. CDR3: CASSSRLIDEQFF. The sequenced part of the CDR3 DNA is TGTGCCAGCAGCTCGCGATTGATCGATGAG.

Concerning this clone itself: Sequencing ends 3 residues short of the CDR3 end; the germline J gene provides the rest. This chain links TRBV12-3 or TRBV12-4 with TRBJ2-1; TRBD2 matches 8 bases. V lost 4 bases, J lost 4 bases, and 6 bases stayed unmatched. The CDR3 runs 15 residues. CDR3 sequence: CASSSSGHPYNEQFF. The covered CDR3 bases are TGTGCCAGCAGTTCTAGCGGGCACCCTTACAATGAG.

Points on this clone: The read stops 3 residues short of the end of the CDR3; the missing end is completed from the germline J gene. The rearrangement uses TRBV10-3 and TRBJ2-5, with TRBD1 as a possible D gene (5 bases). Per germline, CDR1 ENHRY and CDR2 SYGVKD. V was shortened by 0 bases and J by 2 bases, with 13 bases between the two germline ends. The CDR3 has 16 amino acids. The sequenced CDR3 bases are TGTGCCATCAGTGAGTCGATGGGGCGCAGTCAAGAGACC. This encodes CAISESMGRSQET. The CDR3 reads in full as CAISESMGRSQETQYF.

Remarks on this clone: The CDR3 end lies 3 residues beyond the end of the read and is filled in from the germline J gene. The chain has TRBV2 and TRBJ1-1; 11 nucleotides agree with TRBD1. CDR3 length: 14 amino acids. Germline loops: CDR1 SNHLY, CDR2 FYNNEI. Trimming at V came to 7 bases and at J to 4 bases, leaving 5 bases not matched to a gene. CDR3 DNA (partial): TGTGCCAGCATGGGGACAGGGGGGCGCACTGAA. Its protein is CASMGTGGRTE. The entire CDR3 protein reads CASMGTGGRTEAFF.

About this clone: The CDR3 end is not reached by the read, which stops 3 residues before it; the germline J gene fills it in. The chain recombines TRBV12-3 or TRBV12-4 with TRBJ2-7, with a weak D call TRBD1 (6 bases). V lost 2 bases to trimming and J lost 0 bases, with 14 bases between them. The CDR3 runs 16 residues. The CDR3 sequence: CASSLMAGASSYEQYF. The CDR3 DNA, read in part, is TGTGCCAGCAGTTTAATGGCAGGGGCCAGCTCCTACGAG.